This TCR beta chain was captured in a study of read filtering for tumor transcriptome and immune sequencing. Study-level background: Whole-transcriptome libraries were prepared after DNase treatment.

Per the germline V gene, CDR1 is SNHLY and CDR2 is FYNNEI. Between the trimmed V and J ends, which lost 5 bases and 4 bases, there was a span of 2 bases. The CDR3 is 11 residues long. From 350 to 500 ng of RNA, a library with molecular barcoded alpha/delta and beta/gamma adaptors was made. Using its own MiXCR run on the reads, TCRdb lists one record per CDR3 protein. Here the sample spans tens of thousands of distinct CDR3 sequences, approximately 18% being singletons. Notes on the study in general: Even smaller IR-seq throughput identified most shared clonotypes. This fraction held mixed bone marrow immune cells after CD138-negative sorting.

This clonotype came up many times. What it recognizes is unknown. The sequenced material came from a population of CD138-negative cells sorted from bone marrow. The TCR sequence derives from a donor at least 40 years old with multiple myeloma. The V call is TRBV2, the J call TRBJ2-2; the D is unclear. CDR3 protein: CASSITGELFF. In DNA form, the CDR3 reads TGTGCCAGCAGTATCACCGGGGAGCTGTTTTTT.